These 10 T cell receptor beta chains share one sample of origin, sequenced in a study of Ad26.COV2.S vaccination and SARS-CoV-2 variants. The treatment here: some 20 received Ad26.COV2.S at low or high dose, single or two shots; several received placebo; per-sample allocation not given. Sampling was done on day 63 after the first vaccine or placebo injection. Clones were read by immunoSEQ multiplex PCR, and TCRdb kept only the in-frame ones, dropping some. The profile shows about 320,000 clones, over 80% of them singletons. Sequenced here: peripheral blood, sampled in a trial of Ad26.COV2.S vaccine versus placebo. All receptors come from a person between 18 and 60 years old who received the Ad26.COV2.S COVID-19 vaccine or a placebo.

The chain combines TRBV6-4 with TRBJ2-3; 7 nucleotides agree with TRBD2. The length of the CDR3 is 13 residues. The V and J ends lost 6 bases and 2 bases, in that order; junction bases with no gene match: 2. Germline CDR1 reads MRHNA; CDR2 reads SNTAGT. This CDR3 is CASSRDYTDTQYF. The CDR3 nucleotides are TGTGCCAGCAGCCGGGACTACACAGATACGCAGTATTTT.

The chain combines TRBV27 with TRBJ2-1; 14 nucleotides match TRBD2. From germline, CDR1 is MNHEY and CDR2 SMNVEV (reference sequence). The CDR3 has 21 residues. With V trimmed by 0 bases and J by 0 bases, 10 bases remained unmatched. In DNA form, the CDR3 reads TGTGCCAGCAGTTTATCGCAGATCGGACTAGCGGGGGGTCCCTCCTACAATGAGCAGTTCTTC. It encodes CASSLSQIGLAGGPSYNEQFF.

The genes are TRBV5-1 and TRBJ2-2; D is unresolved. The CDR3 consists of 15 residues. Germline V lookup: CDR1 SGHRS, CDR2 YFSETQ. V was cut by 4 bases and J by 6 bases, with 16 bases left in between. The CDR3 reads CASSLTASSPGELFF. The CDR3 DNA sequence: TGCGCCAGCAGCCTAACCGCAAGTAGCCCCGGGGAGCTGTTTTTT.

This clone was detected once. The V call is TRBV4-1, the J call TRBJ1-1; a weak D match, TRBD1 (5 bases). V was trimmed by 4 bases and J by 6 bases, leaving 18 bases between them. This CDR3 is built from 15 residues. Germline assignment: CDR1 MGHRA and CDR2 YSYEKL. The CDR3 protein is CASSPALGGVPEAFF. The CDR3 DNA is TGCGCCAGCAGCCCCGCCCTCGGGGGTGTCCCTGAAGCTTTCTTT.

The gene calls are TRBV10-2 and TRBJ2-2, with D unclear. The ends were cut back, 5 bases at V and 1 base at J, with 8 bases in the middle. CDR1 and CDR2 from the germline V gene are WSHSY and SAAADI. CDR3 length: 14 amino acids. The CDR3 DNA reads as TGCGCCAGCAGTTCGAGGCAGAACACCGGGGAGCTGTTTTTT. Encoded protein: CASSSRQNTGELFF.

The J gene is TRBJ2-2, the V gene TRBV5-4; 8 positions agree with TRBD1. Losses at the gene ends were 4 bases for V and 6 bases for J; bases not matched to a gene: 8. The CDR3 length is 15 residues. Per the germline V gene, CDR1 is SGHNT and CDR2 is YYREEE (reference sequence). The CDR3 region has the DNA TGTGCCAGCAGCCGCACAGGGGGTCGGGCCGGGGAGCTGTTTTTT. Translation: CASSRTGGRAGELFF.

This rearrangement joins TRBV10-2 to TRBJ2-2, with D possibly TRBD2 on 9 matching bases. CDR1 and CDR2 from the germline V gene are WSHSY and SAAADI. Trimming removed 7 bases from V and 4 bases from J, with 22 bases in between. The CDR3 runs to 17 residues. CDR3 loop: CASMDRVASGVTGELFF. For the CDR3, the DNA is TGCGCCAGCATGGACAGGGTGGCTAGCGGGGTCACCGGGGAGCTGTTTTTT.

This clone was seen only a few times. The chain uses TRBV7-2 and TRBJ1-5; D unresolved. The CDR3 extends over 13 amino acids. From germline, CDR1 is SGHTA and CDR2 FQGNSA. V lost 1 base to trimming and J lost 6 bases, with 7 bases between them. In DNA, the CDR3 is TGTGCCAGCAGCTTAGGAAGTGGTCAGCCCCAGCATTTT. It translates to CASSLGSGQPQHF.

In this sample, this clone turned up a few times. CDR3 residues: CATSDSYSSTYEQYF. The DNA of the CDR3 is TGTGCCACCAGTGATTCATATTCTTCAACCTACGAGCAGTACTTC. The chain uses TRBV24-1 and TRBJ2-7; D uncertain. Germline-derived CDR1 and CDR2 are KGHDR and SFDVKD. The CDR3 totals 15 residues. V was trimmed by 2 bases and J by 2 bases, leaving 12 bases between them.

Only a few counts were recorded for this clone. The CDR3: CASSVDEGAYYGYTF. DNA for the CDR3: TGTGCCAGCAGCGTAGATGAGGGCGCTTACTATGGCTACACCTTC. This sequence joins TRBV9 and TRBJ1-2, with unresolved D. With 0 bases removed from V and 3 bases from J, the gap between germline ends came to 12 bases. Germline assignment: CDR1 SGDLS and CDR2 YYNGEE. CDR3 size: 15 residues.